The rows below give T cell receptor beta chains drawn from one sample of a study of blood T cell repertoires in COVID-19. TCRdb keeps only in-frame clones here, not all; method: immunoSEQ multiplex PCR. The sample has some 96,000 clones, roughly nine tenths seen once. The specimen sequenced was peripheral blood. The receptors derive from a man aged 50 to 59 with active COVID-19. Each CDR3 is given with its conserved first and last residue. Clone size is stated in some rows and not others, as once, few, many or a class when expanded.

>TRBV7-9|-
CASSLIAGMRETQYF
>TRBV29-1|-
CSVEPDRGLGYGYTF
>TRBV7-8|once
CASSFSSGGAYVREQFF
>TRBV6-1|-
CASSEARTSGRSYNEQFF
>TRBV2|-
CASQLAARGEQFF
>TRBV2|-
CASLTQGKAGELFF
>TRBV30|-
CAWSRDRWSSPLHF
>TRBV3-1/TRBV3-2|-
CASRVGDTIYF
>TRBV4-1|-
CASSQTTGTRRTGELFF
>TRBV29-1|-
CSVPRKRASTDTQYF
>TRBV7-9|-
CASSPGQGNEKLFF
>TRBV24-1|many
CATSFGSHQPQHF
>TRBV19|-
CASSRGSGLAKETQYF
>TRBV9|-
CASSAVGGSSYNEQFF
>TRBV2|-
CASSVNRGLEQYF
>TRBV7-2|-
CASSLDKNQPQHF
>TRBV5-1|-
CASSRDSFTGELFF
>TRBV28|-
CASSNRRGAYNEQFF
>TRBV7-9|once
CASSLRSSNEQFF
>TRBV7-9|-
CASSLGLAGGNEQFF
>TRBV2|-
CASSDRTGSGNTIYF
>TRBV12-5|-
CASGSVLRTGGPNQPQHF
>TRBV9|-
CASSGTSLSPLHF
>TRBV4-1|-
CASSQIGQSSGNTIYF
>TRBV6-5|-
CASSPGGRGWETQYF
>TRBV6-5|-
CASRPGTVGEAFF
>TRBV2|once
CASSETRALNTEAFF
>TRBV7-8|-
CASSTQTGTNSPLHF
>TRBV27|-
CASSMTSGRAGSYNEQFF
>TRBV19|once
CASSTGREGTGELFF
>TRBV5-1|-
CASSSVDTYGYTF
>TRBV15|once
CATSRGQGSGNTIYF
>TRBV5-1|-
CASSATTAANTGELFF